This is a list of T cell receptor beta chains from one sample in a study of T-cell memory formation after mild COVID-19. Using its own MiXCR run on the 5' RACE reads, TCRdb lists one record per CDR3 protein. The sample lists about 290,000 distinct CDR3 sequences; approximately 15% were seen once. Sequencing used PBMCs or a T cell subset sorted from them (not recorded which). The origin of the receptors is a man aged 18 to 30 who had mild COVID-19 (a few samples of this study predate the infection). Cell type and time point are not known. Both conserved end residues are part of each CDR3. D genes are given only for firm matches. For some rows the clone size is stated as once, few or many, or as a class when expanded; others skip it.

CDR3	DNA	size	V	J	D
CASSLSGYNEKFF	TGTGCCAGCAGTTTATCGGGCTACAATGAGAAGTTCTTC	NA	TRBV27	TRBJ2-1	NA
CSALLAGQETQYF	TGCAGTGCTTTACTAGCGGGGCAGGAGACCCAGTACTTC	few	TRBV20-1	TRBJ2-5	TRBD2
CASSQVGGGEHRTDTQYF	TGCGCCAGCAGCCAAGTGGGCGGGGGGGAGCATAGGACAGATACGCAGTATTTT	few	TRBV4-1	TRBJ2-3	TRBD2
CASSWDSPEQFF	TGCGCCAGCAGCTGGGACTCCCCGGAGCAGTTCTTC	NA	TRBV5-1	TRBJ2-1	NA
CASSLGQGVSPLHF	TGTGCCAGCAGCTTGGGACAGGGGGTCTCACCCCTCCACTTT	NA	TRBV5-6	TRBJ1-6	TRBD1
CATRWGSEAFF	TGTGCCACCCGATGGGGGTCTGAAGCTTTCTTT	NA	TRBV7-9	TRBJ1-1	NA
CASSPDGHYNEQFF	TGTGCCAGCAGCCCGGATGGACATTACAATGAGCAGTTCTTC	many	TRBV3-1	TRBJ2-1	NA
CASTSLDSLPYEQYF	TGTGCCAGCACCTCATTGGACAGTCTCCCCTACGAGCAGTACTTC	many	TRBV2	TRBJ2-7	NA
CASAQGQRGETQYF	TGTGCCAGCGCCCAGGGACAGAGGGGGGAGACCCAGTACTTC	few	TRBV4-2	TRBJ2-5	TRBD1
CASSLAGGVYQPQHF	TGTGCCAGCAGCTTAGCGGGGGGCGTTTATCAGCCCCAGCATTTT	NA	TRBV11-2	TRBJ1-5	NA
CASSPQYF	TGTGCCAGCAGCCCGCAGTACTTC	few	TRBV7-9	TRBJ2-5	NA
CASGLRRAGGPYEQYF	TGTGCTAGTGGTTTGCGTCGCGCGGGGGGACCCTACGAGCAGTACTTC	few	TRBV12-5	TRBJ2-7	TRBD2
CASSDISGGTNEQFF	TGTGCCAGCAGTGACATAAGCGGGGGGACCAATGAGCAGTTCTTC	few	TRBV12-3/TRBV12-4	TRBJ2-1	TRBD2
CASSLVNRVGSETQYF	TGTGCCAGCAGCTTGGTTAACAGGGTGGGGTCAGAGACCCAGTACTTC	few	TRBV5-5	TRBJ2-5	NA
CASSYVAGDNEQFF	TGTGCCAGCAGTTACGTAGCGGGGGACAATGAGCAGTTCTTC	many	TRBV6-5	TRBJ2-1	TRBD2
CASSQDTSYNEQFF	TGTGCCAGCAGCCAAGATACATCCTACAATGAGCAGTTCTTC	many	TRBV4-2	TRBJ2-1	NA
CASGSTENTGELFF	TGTGCTAGTGGTTCGACAGAGAACACCGGGGAGCTGTTTTTT	NA	TRBV12-5	TRBJ2-2	NA
CASWVRIGGYTF	TGTGCCAGCTGGGTTCGGATCGGGGGCTACACCTTC	NA	TRBV27	TRBJ1-2	NA
CASSQNRWSYNEQFF	TGTGCCAGCAGCCAAAACAGGTGGTCCTACAATGAGCAGTTCTTC	few	TRBV7-9	TRBJ2-1	NA
CASSKQGYEQFF	TGTGCCAGCAGCAAGCAGGGTTATGAGCAGTTCTTC	few	TRBV12-3/TRBV12-4	TRBJ2-1	NA
CASSPSGTFNEQFF	TGTGCCAGCAGCCCGTCCGGGACGTTCAATGAGCAGTTCTTC	NA	TRBV3-1	TRBJ2-1	NA
CASSLSVGETQYF	TGTGCCAGCAGCCTTAGCGTCGGCGAGACCCAGTACTTC	NA	TRBV7-3	TRBJ2-5	NA